This TCR beta chain was sequenced for a study of response to subunit inactivated influenza vaccine. MiXCR, applied by TCRdb to the RT-PCR reads, yields one record per CDR3 protein. The sample has 290,000 or so distinct CDR3 sequences; around 22% are singletons. Study results and caveats: There was a suggestion from the authors that each seasonal influenza vaccination recruits few new T cells.

About this clonotype: Its matching antigen is unknown.

CDR3 length equals 14 residues. V was trimmed by 7 bases and J by 0 bases, leaving 11 bases between them. CDR1 and CDR2 from the germline V gene are SGHTA and FQGNSA. The chain has TRBV7-2 and TRBJ2-3; D assignment may be TRBD1 or TRBD2 (5 bases each). The sample consisted of PBMCs from blood, taken about 20 months after vaccination. This TCR was recovered from a man aged 45 to 70 who received an inactivated influenza vaccine. The CDR3 region has the DNA TGTGCCAGCAACCCGGGACCCAGCACAGATACGCAGTATTTT. Translation gives CASNPGPSTDTQYF.